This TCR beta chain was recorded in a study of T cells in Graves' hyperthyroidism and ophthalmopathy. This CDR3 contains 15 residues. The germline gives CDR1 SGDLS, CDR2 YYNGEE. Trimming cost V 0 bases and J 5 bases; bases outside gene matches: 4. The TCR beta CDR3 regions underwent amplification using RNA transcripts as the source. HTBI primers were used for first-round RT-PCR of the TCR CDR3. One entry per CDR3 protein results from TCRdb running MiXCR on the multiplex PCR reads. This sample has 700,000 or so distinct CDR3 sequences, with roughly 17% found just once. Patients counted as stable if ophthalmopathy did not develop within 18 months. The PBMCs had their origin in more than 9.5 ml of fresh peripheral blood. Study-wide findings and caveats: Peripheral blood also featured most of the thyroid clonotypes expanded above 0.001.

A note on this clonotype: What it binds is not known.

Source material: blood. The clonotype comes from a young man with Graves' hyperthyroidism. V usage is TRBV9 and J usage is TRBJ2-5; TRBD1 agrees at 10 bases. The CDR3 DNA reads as TGTGCCAGCAGCGTAGGGACAGGGGGAATTGAGACCCAGTACTTC. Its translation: CASSVGTGGIETQYF.